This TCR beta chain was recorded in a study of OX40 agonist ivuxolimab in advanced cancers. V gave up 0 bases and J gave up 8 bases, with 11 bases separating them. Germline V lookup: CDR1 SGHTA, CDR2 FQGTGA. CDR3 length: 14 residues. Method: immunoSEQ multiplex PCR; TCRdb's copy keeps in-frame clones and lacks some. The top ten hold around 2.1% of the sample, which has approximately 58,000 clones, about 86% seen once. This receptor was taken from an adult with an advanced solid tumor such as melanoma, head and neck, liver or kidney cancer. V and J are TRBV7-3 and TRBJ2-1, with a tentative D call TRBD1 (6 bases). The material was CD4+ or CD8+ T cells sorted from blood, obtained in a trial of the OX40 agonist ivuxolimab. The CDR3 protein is CASSLTTGWDEQFF. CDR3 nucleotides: TGTGCCAGCAGCTTAACTACAGGGTGGGATGAGCAGTTCTTC.